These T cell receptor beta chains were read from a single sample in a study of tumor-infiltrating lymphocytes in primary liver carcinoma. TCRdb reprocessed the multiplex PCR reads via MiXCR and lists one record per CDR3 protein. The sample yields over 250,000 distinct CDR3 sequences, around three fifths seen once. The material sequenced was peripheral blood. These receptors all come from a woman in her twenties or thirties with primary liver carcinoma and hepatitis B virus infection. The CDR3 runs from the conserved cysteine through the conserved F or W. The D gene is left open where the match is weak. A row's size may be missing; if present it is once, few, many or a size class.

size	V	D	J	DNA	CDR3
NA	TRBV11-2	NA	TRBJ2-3	TGTGCCAGCAGCTTCGGAGTCTCGGATACGCAATATTTT	CASSFGVSDTQYF
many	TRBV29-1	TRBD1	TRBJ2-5	TGCAGCGTTGCCAGGACAGGGGCTCGGGAGACCCAGTACTTC	CSVARTGARETQYF
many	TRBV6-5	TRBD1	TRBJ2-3	TGTGCCAGCGCCTTCACAGGGGTATTTTCCACAGATACGCAGTATTTT	CASAFTGVFSTDTQYF
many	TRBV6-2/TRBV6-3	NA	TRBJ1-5	TGTGCCAGCAGTACGGACGGGTTCAATCAGCCCCAGCATTTT	CASSTDGFNQPQHF
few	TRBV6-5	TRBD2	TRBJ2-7	TGTGCCACCCAGCGGGAAATGAGCTCCTACGAGCAGTACTTC	CATQREMSSYEQYF
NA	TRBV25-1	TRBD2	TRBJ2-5	TGTGCCAGTTTGGGACTAGCGGGACCGGGGGAGACCCGGTACTTC	CASLGLAGPGETRYF
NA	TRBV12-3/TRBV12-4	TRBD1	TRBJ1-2	TGTGCCAGCACTACGAGACAGGGCGGCAACTATGGCTACACCTTC	CASTTRQGGNYGYTF
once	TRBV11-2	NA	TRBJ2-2	TGTGCCAGCAGTCCTAGAAACACCGGGGAGCTGTTTTTT	CASSPRNTGELFF
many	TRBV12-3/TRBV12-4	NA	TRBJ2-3	TGTGCCAGCAGTTTTCCCCCTCCTAGCACAGATACGCAGTATTTT	CASSFPPPSTDTQYF
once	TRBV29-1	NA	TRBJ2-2	TGTAGCAACCGGGGCGGTGACACCGGGGAGCTGTTTTTT	CSNRGGDTGELFF
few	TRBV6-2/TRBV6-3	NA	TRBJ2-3	TGTGTCAGCAGTTACACCACCAACACAGATACGCAGTATTTT	CVSSYTTNTDTQYF
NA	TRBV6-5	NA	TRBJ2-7	TGTGCCAGCAGGGCAGGGGCCCACGAGCAGCACTTC	CASRAGAHEQHF
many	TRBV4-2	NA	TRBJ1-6	TGTGCCAGCAGCCAAGAGAACATTTATAATTCACCCCTCCACTTT	CASSQENIYNSPLHF
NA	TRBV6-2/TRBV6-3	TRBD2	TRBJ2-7	TGTGCCGGCAGTTACCCCCCTAGCGGGATCCTACGGGAGCAGTACTTC	CAGSYPPSGILREQYF
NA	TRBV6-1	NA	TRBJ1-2	TGTGCCAGCACTAAGAAGCCGGAAGCCGATGGCTACACCTTC	CASTKKPEADGYTF
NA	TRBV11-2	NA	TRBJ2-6	TGTGCCAGTAGCTTAGATTCGGGATCTGTGGCCAACGTCCTGACTTTC	CASSLDSGSVANVLTF
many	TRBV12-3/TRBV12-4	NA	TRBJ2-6	TGTGCCGGGGGGTGGTCTGGGGCCAACGTCCTGACTTTC	CAGGWSGANVLTF
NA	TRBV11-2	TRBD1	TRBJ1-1	TGTGCCGGCAGTATTGGGACAGGAGTGAGTGAAGCTTTCTTT	CAGSIGTGVSEAFF
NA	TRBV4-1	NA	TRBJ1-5	TGCGCCAGCAGCCAAGTGTATGAGGGGGTTGGCAGTCAGCCCCAGCATTTT	CASSQVYEGVGSQPQHF
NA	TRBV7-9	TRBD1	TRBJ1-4	TGTGCCAGCAGACGGGCCGGGACAGCTAATGAAAAACTGTTTTTT	CASRRAGTANEKLFF
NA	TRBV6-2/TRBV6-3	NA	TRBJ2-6	TGTGCCAGCCGCGCAGACAGAATCTCTGGGGCCAACATCCTGACTTTC	CASRADRISGANILTF
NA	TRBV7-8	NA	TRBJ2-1	TGTGCCAGCAGCTTACGGACGTCTCTAGCGTCAGTTGGTCTCAATGAGCGGTTCTTC	CASSLRTSLASVGLNERFF
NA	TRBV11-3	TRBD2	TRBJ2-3	TGTACCAGCAGCCCCCGGGTGGCCCGACTAGCGGGTCCCGATACACAGTATTTT	CTSSPRVARLAGPDTQYF
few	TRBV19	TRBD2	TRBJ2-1	TGTGCCAGTAGATTACTAGCGGGAGTTGTCAATGAGCAGTTCTTC	CASRLLAGVVNEQFF
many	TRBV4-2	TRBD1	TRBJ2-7	TGTGCCAGCAGCCTGGCCGGGACAGGGAATTACGAGCAGTACTTC	CASSLAGTGNYEQYF
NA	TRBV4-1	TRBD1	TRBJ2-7	TGCGCCAGCAGCCCAGCTTTGGGACAGACCTACGAGCAGTACTTC	CASSPALGQTYEQYF
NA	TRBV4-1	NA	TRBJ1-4	TGCGCCAGCTGCCAACGAGGGCAGGGTAATGAAAAACTGTTTTTT	CASCQRGQGNEKLFF
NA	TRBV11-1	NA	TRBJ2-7	TGTGCCAGCAGCCCTGCCATGGGGGTGCAAAGCGAGCAGTACTTC	CASSPAMGVQSEQYF
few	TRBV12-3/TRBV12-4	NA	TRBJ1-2	TGTGCCAGCAGGGATAGAGTTGGCTACACCTTC	CASRDRVGYTF
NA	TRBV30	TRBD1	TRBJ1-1	TGTGCCTGGAGTGTAAGGGGGCAAACCACTGAAGCTTTCTTT	CAWSVRGQTTEAFF
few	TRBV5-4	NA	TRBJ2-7	TGTGCCAGCAGCTTGGTTCATGGGGACGCTGCCGAGCAGTACTTC	CASSLVHGDAAEQYF
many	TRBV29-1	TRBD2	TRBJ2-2	TGCAGCGCTTGGAGCGGGATGAACACCGGGGAGCTGTTTTTT	CSAWSGMNTGELFF
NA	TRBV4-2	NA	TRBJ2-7	TGTGCCAGCAGCCAAGATCTTGCCATCAGGACATCCGAGCAGTACTTC	CASSQDLAIRTSEQYF
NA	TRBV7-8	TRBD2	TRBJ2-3	TGTACCAGCAGCCCAATCTTACTAGCGGGTGGTTATACGCAGTATTTT	CTSSPILLAGGYTQYF
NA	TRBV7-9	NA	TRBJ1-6	TGTGCCAGCAGCTTAAGTGCGGTTTTTTCACCCCTCCACTTT	CASSLSAVFSPLHF
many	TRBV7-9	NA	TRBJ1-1	TGTGCCAGCAGTCCACCTAAGGGGTCCTTGAACACTGAAGCTTTCTTT	CASSPPKGSLNTEAFF
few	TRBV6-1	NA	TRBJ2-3	TGTGCCAGCAGTGACATGGGGGACACAGATACGCAGTATTTT	CASSDMGDTDTQYF
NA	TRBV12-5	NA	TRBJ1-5	TGTGCTAGTGGCCGAGAAGGGACGGCCGGGGATAGCAATCAGCCCCAGCATTTT	CASGREGTAGDSNQPQHF
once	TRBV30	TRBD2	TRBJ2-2	TGTGCCTGGGGGTGGGGAGGGTCCACCGGGGAGCTGTTTTTT	CAWGWGGSTGELFF
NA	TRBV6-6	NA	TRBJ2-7	TGTGCCGGCAGTTACCCCCCGCTAGCGCCCTACGAGCAGTACTTC	CAGSYPPLAPYEQYF
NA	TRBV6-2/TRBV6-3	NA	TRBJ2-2	TGTGCCAGCAGTTATAAGGAGAATACCGGGGAGCTCTTTTTT	CASSYKENTGELFF